These 24 T cell receptor beta chains came from one sample sequenced in a study of CD8 T cells in ankylosing spondylitis. Regarding the study as a whole: Seven to nine highly homologous variants made up a TCR beta motif that seemed to typify ankylosing spondylitis blood.

These receptors' targets are unknown. From the 5' RACE reads, TCRdb called clonotypes with MiXCR, one entry per CDR3 protein. Here the sample spans roughly 700,000 distinct CDR3 sequences, 15% to 20% being singletons. The specimen was blood, either unsorted or a sorted T cell fraction (not recorded which). The receptors were sampled from a male donor with ankylosing spondylitis.

This clonotype was seen a handful of times. The chain is built from TRBV20-1 and TRBJ1-2; a weak D match, TRBD1 (5 bases). Germline CDR1 is DFQATT and CDR2 is SNEGSKA (reference sequence). The germline V and J ends were trimmed by 0 bases and 7 bases, with 12 bases remaining between them. This CDR3 is 13 amino acids long. CDR3 sequence reads: CSARDNQGSGYTF. As DNA, the CDR3 is TGCAGTGCTAGAGATAACCAGGGCTCTGGCTACACCTTC.

The V gene is TRBV20-1, the J gene TRBJ1-1; no firm D call. The CDR3 is made up of 16 amino acids. Germline CDR1 DFQATT, CDR2 SNEGSKA (reference sequence). The germline V and J ends were trimmed by 6 bases and 7 bases, with 27 bases remaining between them. CDR3 loop: CSAPIGQALKGSEAFF. DNA for the CDR3: TGCAGTGCCCCGATAGGTCAGGCACTTAAGGGCAGTGAAGCTTTCTTT.

This chain links TRBV29-1 with TRBJ1-5; 7 bases are shared with TRBD1. Losses at the gene ends were 6 bases for V and 9 bases for J; bases not matched to a gene: 11. This CDR3 is 13 amino acids long. The germline CDR1 and CDR2 sequences are SQVTM and ANQGSEA. The chain's CDR3 is CSVQGDSGVPQHF. The DNA of the CDR3 is TGCAGCGTCCAGGGGGACAGCGGGGTGCCCCAGCATTTT.

The chain couples TRBV20-1 to TRBJ2-3, with TRBD2 identical over 8 bases. Germline CDR1 and CDR2: DFQATT and SNEGSKA (reference sequence). V was pared by 3 bases and J by 8 bases, with 13 bases of the junction left unmatched. The CDR3 extends over 15 amino acids. This CDR3 is CSASSLAGRGPTQYF. The CDR3 nucleotides are TGCAGTGCTAGTAGTTTAGCGGGAAGAGGGCCTACGCAGTATTTT.

This chain connects TRBV11-3 to TRBJ2-2; D could derive from TRBD1 or TRBD2 (5 bases each). V was shortened by 5 bases and J by 4 bases, with 14 bases between the two germline ends. The CDR3 length is 15 residues. Germline values: CDR1 SGHNT, CDR2 YENEEA. The CDR3 DNA reads TGTGCCAGCAGCACCAGGTCAGGGAGCACCGGGGAGCTGTTTTTT. Translation: CASSTRSGSTGELFF.

The chain uses TRBV4-2 and TRBJ1-3, with no clear D. There are 16 residues in the CDR3. Trimming pared 0 bases from V and 3 bases from J, leaving 12 bases between. Germline CDR1 LGHNA, CDR2 YNFKEQ. CDR3: CASSQDGQDFGNTIYF. The CDR3 nucleotides read TGTGCCAGCAGCCAAGATGGGCAGGACTTTGGAAACACCATATATTTT.

The chain links TRBV7-9 to TRBJ1-1, with 8 positions matching TRBD1. CDR1 is SEHNR and CDR2 is FQNEAQ in the germline V gene (reference sequence). The CDR3 extends over 14 amino acids. J gave up 1 base and V 6 bases, and 4 bases lay outside the gene matches. CDR3 bases: TGTGCCAGCAGTCGACAGGGGACGAACACTGAAGCTTTCTTT. It codes for CASSRQGTNTEAFF.

This clonotype has only a few counts. The chain carries TRBV18 and TRBJ2-2; 7 nucleotides match TRBD2. The germline CDR1 and CDR2 sequences are KGHSH and LQKENI. V lost 4 bases, J lost 2 bases, and 1 base stayed unmatched. This CDR3 has 14 amino acids. DNA of the CDR3: TGTGCCAGCTCACGGACTAGTAACACCGGGGAGCTGTTTTTT. Its protein is CASSRTSNTGELFF.

The rearrangement joins TRBV3-1 to TRBJ2-1; 10 nucleotides align to TRBD2. V lost 0 bases, J lost 6 bases, and 5 bases stayed unmatched. Germline V gene lookup returns CDR1 LGHDT and CDR2 YNNKEL (reference sequence). The CDR3 loop spans 16 amino acids. The CDR3 coding sequence is TGTGCCAGCAGCCAAGACACCGGGACTAGCGTCAATGAGCAGTTCTTC. It is translated as CASSQDTGTSVNEQFF.

The sample holds a few counts of this clonotype. V and J are TRBV12-3 or TRBV12-4 and TRBJ2-5; D possibly corresponds to TRBD2 (5 bases). The CDR3 extends over 13 amino acids. V dropped 4 bases and J dropped 5 bases, with 11 bases sitting between them. This CDR3 is CASSSRGWETQYF. The CDR3 DNA reads as TGTGCCAGCAGTTCTCGCGGGTGGGAGACCCAGTACTTC.

This clonotype was detected many times. The V gene is TRBV7-3, the J gene TRBJ2-1; 9 bases are shared with TRBD2. Trimming took 3 bases from V and 0 from J; bases not matched to a gene: 3. Germline lookup yields CDR1 SGHTA and CDR2 FQGTGA. The CDR3 is 16 amino acids. CDR3 loop: CASSLGSGSSYNEQFF. The CDR3 nucleotides are TGTGCCAGCAGCTTGGGTAGCGGGAGCTCCTACAATGAGCAGTTCTTC. The whole variable domain, remainder taken from reference TRBV7-3 and TRBJ2-1, is GAGVSQTPSNKVTEKGKYVELRCDPISGHTALYWYRQSLGQGPEFLIYFQGTGAADDSGLPNDRFFAVRPEGSVSTLKIQRTERGDSAVYLCASSLGSGSSYNEQFFGPGTRLTVL.

This chain joins TRBV5-5 and TRBJ2-7; TRBD2 matches 10 bases. CDR3 length: 15 amino acids. Germline CDR1 is SGHKS and CDR2 is YYEKEE (reference sequence). The J segment lost 5 bases and the V segment lost 6 bases, leaving 11 bases of the junction unmatched. CDR3 coding DNA: TGTGCCAGCAAGGACAGGCCGGGACTAGCGAACGAGCAGTACTTC. Protein: CASKDRPGLANEQYF.

Ten or more counts support this clonotype. The chain employs TRBV7-3 and TRBJ2-2, with no clear D. Deletions cut 5 bases from V and 4 bases from J, with 8 bases between. Germline V gene data show CDR1 as SGHTA and CDR2 as FQGTGA. The CDR3 has 13 residues. The CDR3 DNA follows: TGTGCCAGCAGCCCCTATAGCACCGGGGAGCTGTTTTTT. Protein sequence: CASSPYSTGELFF.

In this sample, this clonotype turned up many times. The CDR3 loop reads CASSPPNTQGGTEAFF. As DNA, the CDR3 is TGTGCCAGCAGTCCACCTAACACACAGGGTGGCACTGAAGCTTTCTTT. The V call is TRBV12-3 or TRBV12-4, the J call TRBJ1-1, with a weak D call TRBD1 (6 bases). This CDR3 contains 16 residues. Between the trimmed V and J ends, which lost 5 bases and 4 bases, there was a span of 20 bases.

This clonotype came up a few times. The rearrangement uses TRBV5-1 and TRBJ2-3; possibly TRBD1 for D (5 bases). The CDR3 has 15 residues. V was clipped by 2 bases and J by 5 bases, with 15 bases between them. CDR1 and CDR2 from the germline V gene are SGHRS and YFSETQ. CDR3 in DNA: TGCGCCAGCAGCTTCGAGCAGGGCTTAGGAGATACGCAGTATTTT. Translation gives CASSFEQGLGDTQYF. The whole variable domain, remainder taken from reference TRBV5-1 and TRBJ2-3, is KAGVTQTPRYLIKTRGQQVTLSCSPISGHRSVSWYQQTPGQGLQFLFEYFSETQRNKGNFPGRFSGRQFSNSRSEMNVSTLELGDSALYLCASSFEQGLGDTQYFGPGTRLTVL.

This sequence joins TRBV6-1 and TRBJ2-7; 13 positions agree with TRBD2. CDR1 and CDR2 from the germline V gene are MNHNS and SASEGT. CDR3 length: 13 residues. Trimming took 10 bases from V and 6 from J; bases not matched to a gene: 6. CDR3: CATTSGRAGEQYF. The CDR3 DNA sequence: TGTGCCACAACTAGCGGGAGGGCCGGCGAGCAGTACTTC.

This chain connects TRBV12-3 or TRBV12-4 to TRBJ1-2; no firm D call. The V gene lost 5 bases and the J gene lost 3 bases, with 13 bases spanning the gap. This CDR3 comprises 14 residues. The CDR3 coding sequence is TGTGCCAGCAGTCGGACGTATGGGGACTATGGCTACACCTTC. It codes for CASSRTYGDYGYTF.

A few counts support this clonotype. CDR3 DNA: TGTGCCAGCAGTCGCCTCGACCTCAGGAGACCCGGCCCTGATACGCAGTATTTT. Its protein product is CASSRLDLRRPGPDTQYF. This sequence joins TRBV28 and TRBJ2-3; no clear D. Germline values: CDR1 MDHEN, CDR2 SYDVKM. Trimming stripped 5 bases from V and 6 bases from J, with 27 bases between. The CDR3 consists of 18 residues.

This chain links TRBV7-9 with TRBJ2-7; TRBD2 aligns across 8 bases. The V segment lost 2 bases and the J segment 6 bases; nucleotides outside the gene matches: 9. Germline CDR1 reads SEHNR; CDR2 reads FQNEAQ (reference sequence). The CDR3 sequence is 15 residues long. In DNA, the CDR3 is TGTGCCAGCAGCTTAACAGCGGGGGCCCTCCCCGAGCAGTACTTC. Encoded protein: CASSLTAGALPEQYF.

CDR3 nucleotides: TGTGCCAGCAGCCCCAGAGGAGAGGCGGGAGGCCTTTACAATGAGCAGTTCTTC. Translating gives CASSPRGEAGGLYNEQFF. J is TRBJ2-1 and V is TRBV9, with TRBD2 matching over 8 bases. Germline assignment: CDR1 SGDLS and CDR2 YYNGEE. After removal of 4 bases from V and 4 bases from J, the junction contained 16 bases not matched to a gene. The CDR3 runs to 18 residues.

Only a few counts were recorded for this clonotype. The genes are TRBV7-9 and TRBJ2-1; D is unclear. V was shortened by 3 bases and J by 5 bases, with 11 bases between the two germline ends. The CDR3 spans 14 residues. Germline V gives CDR1 SEHNR, CDR2 FQNEAQ (reference sequence). CDR3 nucleotide sequence: TGTGCCAGCAGCTTCGCTCTAACCGACAATGAGCAGTTCTTC. Translation: CASSFALTDNEQFF.

The chain joins TRBV18 to TRBJ1-1; TRBD1 is a possible D gene (6 bases). CDR3 length: 16 amino acids. The germline CDR1 and CDR2 sequences are KGHSH and LQKENI. V lost 3 bases, J lost 1 base, and 15 bases lay in between. CDR3 loop: CASSPVYLGANTEAFF. DNA for the CDR3: TGTGCCAGCTCACCCGTCTACCTGGGGGCGAACACTGAAGCTTTCTTT. Based on the CDR3 plus reference TRBV18 and TRBJ1-1, the full variable domain is NAGVMQNPRHLVRRRGQEARLRCSPMKGHSHVYWYRQLPEEGLKFMVYLQKENIIDESGMPKERFSAEFPKEGPSILRIQQVVRGDSAAYFCASSPVYLGANTEAFFGQGTRLTVV.

The V and J genes are TRBV14 and TRBJ2-1, with 11 bases aligning to TRBD2. The CDR3 runs 16 residues. Unmatched junction bases numbered 7, after V lost 5 bases and J lost 4 bases. CDR1 is SGHDN, CDR2 FVKESK, per germline. The CDR3 spells CASSLGTSGQYNEQFF. The CDR3 DNA reads TGTGCCAGCAGCTTGGGGACTAGCGGTCAATACAATGAGCAGTTCTTC.

This rearrangement joins TRBV4-1 to TRBJ2-2, with D possibly matching TRBD2 (5 bases). Germline CDR1 reads MGHRA; CDR2 reads YSYEKL. The CDR3 spans 14 residues. With 1 base removed from V and 6 bases from J, the gap between germline ends came to 9 bases. The CDR3: CASSQVRGAGELFF. The CDR3 DNA sequence: TGCGCCAGCAGCCAAGTCCGGGGTGCCGGGGAGCTGTTTTTT.